These T cell receptor beta chains were read from a single sample in a study of blood T cell repertoires in COVID-19. TCRdb's copy holds only in-frame clones and misses some; the assay was immunoSEQ multiplex PCR. The sample consists of hundreds of thousands of clones, roughly 80% of them appearing once. What was sequenced was PBMCs or T cells enriched from blood (not recorded which). The receptor source for this set is a man aged 40-49 years who had been exposed to COVID-19. Each CDR3 is given with its conserved first and last residue. D genes are given only for firm matches. Where a row states a size, it is once, few, many or the class of an expanded clone; other rows omit it.

clone_size	d_call	cdr3_length	j_call	v_call	cdr3_aa	cdr3_nt
.	TRBD1	15	TRBJ2-7	TRBV5-1	CASSLGSGQIYEQYF	TGCGCCAGCAGCTTGGGTTCGGGACAGATCTACGAGCAGTACTTC
.	TRBD1	15	TRBJ1-3	TRBV12-5	CASVTDRASRNTIYF	TGTGCTAGTGTCACGGACAGGGCCTCGAGGAACACCATATATTTT
.	.	11	TRBJ1-2	TRBV13	CASSLLAGYTF	TGTGCCAGCAGCTTATTGGCAGGCTACACCTTC
once	TRBD2	19	TRBJ2-5	TRBV14	CASRPKSSSGNGPRETQYF	TGTGCCAGCAGACCAAAATCCTCTAGCGGGAATGGCCCACGGGAGACCCAGTACTTC
.	TRBD1	16	TRBJ2-1	TRBV11-3	CASSLGQGGNYNEQFF	TGTGCCAGCAGCTTAGGACAGGGGGGAAACTACAATGAGCAGTTCTTC
.	.	15	TRBJ1-5	TRBV7-9	CASSLETVRGQPQHF	TGTGCCAGCAGCTTAGAGACGGTCAGGGGACAGCCCCAGCATTTT
.	.	13	TRBJ1-2	TRBV3-1/TRBV3-2	CASSQGRTRGYTF	TGTGCCAGCAGCCAGGGCCGAACACGGGGCTACACCTTC
.	.	15	TRBJ2-3	TRBV3-1/TRBV3-2	CASSQVGVPTDTQYF	TGTGCCAGCAGCCAAGTGGGAGTCCCCACAGATACGCAGTATTTT
.	TRBD1	22	TRBJ1-5	TRBV3-1/TRBV3-2	CASSQGEVLPGTVDSKNQPQHF	TGTGCCAGCAGCCAAGGGGAGGTTCTACCCGGGACAGTAGATTCGAAGAATCAGCCCCAGCATTTT
once	TRBD1	13	TRBJ1-6	TRBV30	CACTRDRSSPLHF	TGTGCCTGCACCCGGGACAGATCTTCCCCCCTCCACTTT
.	TRBD2	18	TRBJ2-2	TRBV27	CASSLGPGLAGGVGELFF	TGTGCCAGCAGTTTAGGACCGGGACTAGCGGGAGGTGTCGGGGAGCTGTTTTTT
.	.	15	TRBJ2-5	TRBV9	CASSVGAGALETQYF	TGTGCCAGCAGCGTAGGGGCAGGGGCTTTGGAGACCCAGTACTTC
.	TRBD1	13	TRBJ1-1	TRBV5-1	CASRRQGDTEAFF	TGCGCCAGCAGGAGACAGGGTGACACTGAAGCTTTCTTT
.	TRBD1	14	TRBJ2-7	TRBV18	CASSPPGTAYEQYF	TGTGCCAGCTCACCACCGGGGACAGCCTACGAGCAGTACTTC
.	TRBD1	16	TRBJ1-4	TRBV7-9	CASSTGQASTNEKLFF	TGTGCCAGCAGCACTGGACAGGCGTCAACTAATGAAAAACTGTTTTTT
few	.	14	TRBJ1-1	TRBV25-1	CASSVQGWGTEAFF	TGTGCCAGCAGTGTTCAGGGGTGGGGCACTGAAGCTTTCTTT
.	TRBD2	17	TRBJ2-2	TRBV5-8	CASRSGRALSLTGELFF	TGTGCCAGCAGAAGCGGGAGGGCCCTTTCGTTAACCGGGGAGCTGTTTTTT
.	TRBD1	15	TRBJ2-1	TRBV28	CASKGTDFSYNEQFF	TGTGCCAGCAAAGGGACAGACTTTTCCTACAATGAGCAGTTCTTC
.	.	14	TRBJ1-6	TRBV6-5	CASDRRGLRSPLHF	TGTGCCAGCGACCGGCGGGGGCTGAGGTCACCCCTCCACTTT
.	.	14	TRBJ1-5	TRBV5-1	CASSEGISNQPQHF	TGCGCCAGCAGCGAGGGTATTAGCAATCAGCCCCAGCATTTT
.	TRBD2	14	TRBJ2-7	TRBV10-1	CASSSASGLGEQYF	TGCGCCAGCAGTAGTGCTAGCGGGCTCGGCGAGCAGTACTTC
.	.	16	TRBJ1-6	TRBV4-1	CASSQDRGTSNSPLHF	TGCGCCAGCAGCCAAGATAGGGGGACCAGTAATTCACCCCTCCACTTT
.	.	17	TRBJ2-1	TRBV4-2	CASSQDPGSLGNAEQFF	TGTGCCAGCAGCCAAGATCCCGGGAGCCTCGGCAATGCTGAGCAGTTCTTC
.	.	17	TRBJ2-5	TRBV5-4	CASSSSAGTRGVETQYF	TGTGCCAGCAGCTCCTCTGCGGGGACCAGGGGGGTGGAGACCCAGTACTTC
.	TRBD1	12	TRBJ1-2	TRBV12-3/TRBV12-4	CASRRTGTGYTF	TGTGCCAGCAGAAGGACAGGGACTGGCTACACCTTC
.	.	15	TRBJ2-1	TRBV5-1	CASSTGAWVDNEQFF	TGCGCCAGCAGCACGGGAGCATGGGTAGATAATGAGCAGTTCTTC
.	TRBD1	15	TRBJ2-3	TRBV6-4	CASSQQGQGIDTQYF	TGTGCCAGCAGTCAACAAGGACAGGGGATAGATACGCAGTATTTT
.	.	13	TRBJ1-5	TRBV7-9	CASSLALNQPQHF	TGTGCCAGCAGCTTGGCTCTGAATCAGCCCCAGCATTTT
.	TRBD2	15	TRBJ2-7	TRBV2	CASSYSGRGTYEQYF	TGTGCCAGCAGTTATAGCGGGAGAGGGACCTACGAGCAGTACTTC
.	.	16	TRBJ1-2	TRBV5-1	CASSLAGDVTNYGYTF	TGCGCCAGCAGCTTGGCGGGGGACGTCACTAACTATGGCTACACCTTC
.	.	16	TRBJ1-2	TRBV5-1	CASSKESGLEHYGYTF	TGCGCCAGCAGCAAAGAGTCGGGACTGGAGCACTATGGCTACACCTTC
few	.	11	TRBJ2-7	TRBV5-6	CASSLAYEQYF	TGTGCCAGCAGCCTTGCCTACGAGCAGTACTTC
few	TRBD1	17	TRBJ1-5	TRBV4-1	CASSRERYSAGGQPQHF	TGCGCCAGCAGCCGAGAGAGGTACTCGGCAGGGGGACAGCCCCAGCATTTT
few	TRBD1	14	TRBJ1-6	TRBV2	CASSLRDRNSPLHF	TGTGCCAGCAGTCTCCGGGACAGAAATTCACCCCTCCACTTT
.	.	17	TRBJ2-5	TRBV19	CASSIGVERLRGETQYF	TGTGCCAGTAGTATAGGGGTCGAGCGGTTGCGGGGAGAGACCCAGTACTTC
.	TRBD2	15	TRBJ2-1	TRBV2	CASTFSGLAGNEQFF	TGTGCCAGCACGTTTTCGGGACTAGCGGGAAATGAGCAGTTCTTC
.	.	13	TRBJ1-1	TRBV5-1	CASSLLSDTEAFF	TGCGCCAGCAGCTTGTTGTCGGACACTGAAGCTTTCTTT
.	.	16	TRBJ1-1	TRBV3-1/TRBV3-2	CASSQVSQGVNTEAFF	TGTGCCAGCAGCCAAGTCAGTCAGGGTGTCAACACTGAAGCTTTCTTT
.	TRBD2	14	TRBJ2-1	TRBV30	CAWSRTSLLDEQFF	TGTGCCTGGAGTAGGACTAGCTTATTGGATGAGCAGTTCTTC
once	TRBD2	15	TRBJ2-5	TRBV5-1	CASSFGLAGGETQYF	TGCGCCAGCAGCTTCGGACTAGCGGGAGGGGAGACCCAGTACTTC
.	.	19	TRBJ2-5	TRBV5-8	CASSPTTRKEITDQETQYF	TGTGCCAGCAGCCCAACCACTAGGAAAGAGATCACTGATCAAGAGACCCAGTACTTC